The entry below gives a single T cell receptor beta chain sequence along with its context. Its cognate antigen is unknown. This entry is derived from a study of regulatory and conventional T cells in RAG deficiency. Study conclusions and caveats: Shannon entropy fell and Simpson indices rose in RAG-deficient patients.

Using immunoSEQ multiplex PCR, the repertoire was profiled, and TCRdb retains in-frame clones only, with some absent. The sample shows 6,000 to 7,000 clones, approximately 82% of them seen only once. This CDR3 region has 21 residues. V shed 4 bases and J 5 bases; nucleotides not matched to a gene: 25. Germline values: CDR1 SGDLS, CDR2 YYNGEE. This sample was shared with a second study, whose subject was regulatory T cells. That work states: The primer mix had 52 TRBV and 13 TRBJ primers. Regulatory T cells showed the strongest V-J pair restriction and V/J gene skewing among patient repertoires.

Sequenced sample: CD8+ T cells sorted from blood. This clonotype originated in a human donor in good health. The V gene is TRBV9, the J gene TRBJ2-2; 8 nucleotides agree with TRBD2. CDR3 in amino acids: CASSSPRGGAIIEFITGELFF. CDR3 DNA: TGTGCCAGCAGCTCCCCCCGGGGGGGCGCGATTATCGAGTTTATAACCGGGGAGCTGTTTTTT.